This entry is about one TCR beta chain. As yet, its antigen is unknown. The data were taken from a study of T-cell reconstitution after alpha-beta-depleted transplantation in children. Study-wide points: Surviving recipient T cells and thymic progenitors accounted for the high day-60 TCRbeta diversity observed in some patients. Several hundred expanded graft clones reportedly were the source of alpha-beta T cells about two months after transplant. T-cell counts and diversity were attributed mostly to newly produced T cells one year after transplant.

Using unique molecular identifiers, the investigators prepared the TCRbeta library. TCRdb ran MiXCR on the PCR reads and lists one entry per CDR3 protein. Of roughly 500,000 distinct CDR3 sequences listed, 10% to 13% are singletons. The CDR3 totals 17 residues. Germline-derived CDR1 and CDR2 are SGHVS and FNYEAQ. Unmatched junction bases numbered 11, after V lost 3 bases and J lost 2 bases. The sequencing here drew on PBMCs, taken before TCRalphabeta/CD19-depleted stem cell transplant. This TCR was recovered from a child aged 2 to 9 with inherited bone marrow failure, due to receive a stem cell transplant. This sequence joins TRBV7-6 and TRBJ2-5; 8 positions agree with TRBD2. The CDR3 DNA reads TGTGCCAGCAGCTTTGGGCCCGGGAGGGTAGGACAAGAGACCCAGTACTTC. Amino acids: CASSFGPGRVGQETQYF.